Listed below are T cell receptor beta chains from one sample, sequenced in a study of beta chain features in type 1 diabetes. Repertoires were generated with immunoSEQ multiplex PCR, while TCRdb's copy carries only in-frame clones and drops some. The sample gives 500,000 to 850,000 clones, 11% to 15% of which show up once; 0.04% is in the top ten. The sequenced material came from naive CD4+ T cells from blood. These receptors were obtained from a young man with type 1 diabetes. Both conserved end residues are part of each CDR3. D genes are given only for firm matches. Rows may omit the clone size; those that give it use once, few, many or a size class.

>TRBV30|-|few|TRBJ2-1
CAWSMGGSWGEQFF
TGTGCCTGGTCGATGGGGGGTTCGTGGGGTGAGCAGTTCTTC
>TRBV10-1|TRBD2|-|TRBJ2-4
CASTQRASGNIQYF
TGCGCCAGCACTCAGAGGGCTAGCGGAAACATTCAGTACTTC
>TRBV10-2|-|-|TRBJ2-2
CASSDVLALGELFF
TGCGCCAGCAGTGATGTACTAGCCCTCGGGGAGCTGTTTTTT
>TRBV10-3|-|-|TRBJ2-3
CAIRRQVSTDTQYF
TGTGCCATCCGTCGACAGGTTAGCACAGATACGCAGTATTTT
>TRBV29-1|-|few|TRBJ1-2
CSVASTPNYGYTF
TGCAGCGTCGCCTCGACACCTAACTATGGCTACACCTTC
>TRBV18|TRBD1|-|TRBJ2-7
CASSLGQSSYEQYF
TGTGCCAGCTCATTGGGACAGAGCTCCTACGAGCAGTACTTC
>TRBV11-2|TRBD2|-|TRBJ2-3
CASSRLGGLAGADTQYF
TGTGCCAGCAGCCGGCTCGGCGGACTAGCGGGAGCAGATACGCAGTATTTT
>TRBV6-5|TRBD1|-|TRBJ1-6
CATGTAKRYNSPLHF
TGTGCCACCGGGACAGCGAAACGGTATAATTCACCCCTCCACTTT
>TRBV7-9|-|few|TRBJ1-2
CASSSPFQGSHYGYTF
TGTGCCAGCAGCTCCCCCTTCCAGGGATCTCACTATGGCTACACCTTC
>TRBV7-2|TRBD2|few|TRBJ2-1
CASSLVGGGSYNEQFF
TGTGCCAGCAGCTTAGTAGGCGGGGGCTCCTACAATGAGCAGTTCTTC
>TRBV11-2|TRBD1|-|TRBJ2-3
CASSPGTERTDTQYF
TGTGCCAGCAGCCCTGGGACAGAGCGGACAGATACGCAGTATTTT
>TRBV14|-|-|TRBJ2-7
CASSQGLYYEQYF
TGTGCCAGCAGCCAAGGACTGTACTACGAGCAGTACTTC
>TRBV27|TRBD2|-|TRBJ2-1
CASSSTRLAGPSPHYNEQFF
TGTGCCAGCAGTTCGACCCGACTAGCGGGACCCTCTCCCCACTACAATGAGCAGTTCTTC
>TRBV30|-|few|TRBJ2-3
CAWSNNTDTQYF
TGTGCCTGGAGTAATAACACAGATACGCAGTATTTT
>TRBV15|-|-|TRBJ2-6
CATSRVGGMTGANVLTF
TGTGCCACCAGCAGAGTTGGAGGGATGACTGGGGCCAACGTCCTGACTTTC
>TRBV18|TRBD1|-|TRBJ1-2
CASSGIPGTGNYGYTF
TGTGCCAGCTCGGGAATACCCGGGACAGGGAACTATGGCTACACCTTC
>TRBV2|TRBD1|-|TRBJ2-7
CASSDNRGHEQYF
TGTGCCAGCAGTGATAACAGGGGCCACGAGCAGTACTTC
>TRBV4-2|-|few|TRBJ2-7
CASSQVPRRGSYEQYF
TGTGCCAGCAGCCAAGTCCCGCGGCGGGGTTCCTACGAGCAGTACTTC
>TRBV7-2|-|few|TRBJ2-1
CASSLGILYNEQFF
TGTGCCAGCAGCTTAGGGATCCTATACAATGAGCAGTTCTTC
>TRBV30|-|-|TRBJ2-7
CAWSGSYEQYF
TGTGCCTGGAGTGGGTCGTACGAGCAGTACTTC
>TRBV6-1|-|-|TRBJ2-1
CASSRHNEQFF
TGTGCCAGCAGTAGGCACAATGAGCAGTTCTTC
>TRBV11-2|-|-|TRBJ2-7
CASSLGVAYEQYF
TGTGCCAGCAGCTTAGGGGTGGCCTACGAGCAGTACTTC
>TRBV7-2|-|few|TRBJ2-7
CASSLRGLLYEQYF
TGTGCCAGCAGCCTCCGGGGGCTACTCTACGAGCAGTACTTC
>TRBV25-1|-|few|TRBJ2-1
CASSGSGSRYNEQFF
TGTGCCAGCAGTGGGAGCGGGTCCCGCTACAATGAGCAGTTCTTC
>TRBV18|TRBD1|-|TRBJ2-7
CASSPGQGPYEQYF
TGTGCCAGCTCACCCGGACAGGGCCCTTACGAGCAGTACTTC
>TRBV7-8|-|-|TRBJ1-1
CASSRLGADTEAFF
TGTGCCAGCAGCCGCCTCGGGGCGGACACTGAAGCTTTCTTT
>TRBV11-2|-|few|TRBJ2-7
CASSLALGVSRQYF
TGTGCCAGCAGCTTAGCCCTAGGGGTGTCGAGGCAGTACTTC
>TRBV19|TRBD1|few|TRBJ1-2
CASTDRGTGYTF
TGTGCCAGTACCGACAGGGGAACTGGCTACACCTTC
>TRBV6-5|-|-|TRBJ1-6
CASSYSVRGRSPLHF
TGTGCCAGCAGTTACTCGGTCCGGGGGAGGTCACCCCTCCACTTT
>TRBV11-2|TRBD2|-|TRBJ2-1
CASSLDSGTSGSYEQFF
TGTGCCAGCAGCTTAGACTCCGGGACTAGCGGGAGCTATGAGCAGTTCTTC
>TRBV5-1|TRBD2|few|TRBJ2-1
CASSLGLAGDGEQFF
TGCGCCAGCAGCTTGGGACTAGCGGGAGACGGTGAGCAGTTCTTC
>TRBV7-2|-|-|TRBJ1-5
CASRQTNSNQPQHF
TGTGCCAGCCGACAGACTAATAGCAATCAGCCCCAGCATTTT
>TRBV9|-|few|TRBJ2-6
CASSVSPGANVLTF
TGTGCCAGCAGCGTTAGTCCTGGGGCCAACGTCCTGACTTTC
>TRBV21-1|-|few|TRBJ2-1
CASSPFAGADEQFF
TGTGCCAGCAGCCCATTCGCGGGGGCCGATGAGCAGTTCTTC
>TRBV9|-|-|TRBJ2-1
CASSPRLAREEQFF
TGTGCCAGCAGCCCCCGGCTAGCTAGGGAGGAGCAGTTCTTC
>TRBV19|TRBD2|few|TRBJ2-2
CASSPGTSGRAWTGELFF
TGTGCCAGTAGCCCCGGGACTAGCGGGAGGGCGTGGACCGGGGAGCTGTTTTTT
>TRBV2|-|-|TRBJ2-3
CASSEALRNWRGYF
TGTGCCAGCAGTGAAGCGCTTCGGAACTGGCGGGGGTATTTT
>TRBV20-1|-|-|TRBJ1-2
CSVYGSGYTF
TGCAGTGTTTACGGCTCAGGCTACACCTTC
>TRBV27|-|-|TRBJ2-1
CASSLYGLVGISSYNEQFF
TGTGCCAGCAGTTTATATGGGCTAGTTGGAATAAGCTCCTACAATGAGCAGTTCTTC
>TRBV25-1|-|few|TRBJ2-7
CASMGQVLYEQYF
TGTGCCAGCATGGGGCAGGTTCTCTACGAGCAGTACTTC
>TRBV7-9|-|few|TRBJ2-7
CASSLVTSGTYEQYF
TGTGCCAGCAGCTTAGTAACTTCGGGGACCTACGAGCAGTACTTC
>TRBV29-1|-|-|TRBJ1-1
CSGVQGGTAEAFF
TGCAGCGGGGTTCAAGGGGGAACGGCTGAAGCTTTCTTT
>TRBV11-2|TRBD2|-|TRBJ2-1
CASGQLPSGSLKDNEQFF
TGTGCCAGCGGTCAGCTCCCTAGCGGGAGCCTCAAAGACAATGAGCAGTTCTTC
>TRBV30|-|-|TRBJ2-6
CAWTRGISGANVLTF
TGTGCCTGGACTAGGGGGATCTCTGGGGCCAACGTCCTGACTTTC
>TRBV9|TRBD1|-|TRBJ1-1
CASSTRDRALNTEAFF
TGTGCCAGCAGCACCCGGGACAGAGCTTTGAACACTGAAGCTTTCTTT
>TRBV27|-|few|TRBJ2-7
CASSPRQDSYEQYF
TGTGCCAGCAGTCCCCGACAGGACTCCTACGAGCAGTACTTC
>TRBV5-1|TRBD2|-|TRBJ2-1
CASSLGLAGVLNNEQFF
TGCGCCAGCAGCTTGGGGTTAGCGGGAGTATTGAACAATGAGCAGTTCTTC
>TRBV10-1|-|once|TRBJ1-1
CASSQQRNTEAFF
TGCGCCAGCAGTCAACAGCGGAACACTGAAGCTTTCTTT
>TRBV9|-|-|TRBJ2-7
CASSARQTLEEQYF
TGTGCCAGCAGCGCGAGACAAACATTGGAGGAGCAGTACTTC
>TRBV30|-|few|TRBJ2-3
CAWSVGDPDTQYF
TGTGCCTGGAGTGTTGGCGATCCAGATACGCAGTATTTT
>TRBV5-1|TRBD2|few|TRBJ2-1
CASSTLAGAYNEQFF
TGCGCCAGCAGCACCCTAGCGGGAGCCTACAATGAGCAGTTCTTC
>TRBV9|TRBD2|-|TRBJ2-1
CASSVERGRASRNEQFF
TGTGCCAGCAGCGTAGAACGCGGGAGGGCCTCTCGGAATGAGCAGTTCTTC
>TRBV28|-|few|TRBJ1-2
CASSLRDGYGYTF
TGTGCCAGCAGTTTACGGGACGGCTATGGCTACACCTTC
>TRBV7-2|TRBD2|few|TRBJ2-1
CASSSGLAGALQGEEQFF
TGTGCCAGCAGCTCCGGACTAGCGGGGGCCCTGCAGGGAGAGGAGCAGTTCTTC
>TRBV18|-|-|TRBJ1-2
CASSLGNYGYTF
TGTGCCAGCTCACTCGGGAACTATGGCTACACCTTC
>TRBV2|TRBD1|few|TRBJ1-5
CATRDRGANQPQHF
TGTGCCACCCGGGACAGGGGGGCGAATCAGCCCCAGCATTTT
>TRBV2|-|few|TRBJ2-1
CASRAGSSYNEQFF
TGTGCCAGCAGAGCAGGGAGCTCCTACAATGAGCAGTTCTTC
>TRBV18|TRBD2|-|TRBJ2-1
CASSRRTSGSDEQFF
TGTGCCAGCTCACGACGGACTAGCGGGAGCGATGAGCAGTTCTTC
>TRBV19|-|-|TRBJ2-1
CASSIALGRTMEQFF
TGTGCCAGTAGTATAGCTTTGGGACGGACCATGGAGCAGTTCTTC
>TRBV7-2|-|few|TRBJ1-5
CASSSASNQPQHF
TGTGCCAGCAGCTCGGCTAGCAATCAGCCCCAGCATTTT